The clone carrying this T cell receptor beta chain is a singleton in its sample. Measured with immunoSEQ multiplex PCR; TCRdb has only the in-frame clones, and not every one. This table holds 45,000 to 55,000 clones, 65% to 80% found once. This entry belongs to a study of blood T cell repertoires in COVID-19. The overall study: Sites in the United States, Italy and Spain provided acute and convalescent COVID-19 samples. Sample material is recorded as cDNA or gDNA derived from T cells, B-cell-depleted T cells, or PBMCs.

The V gene's germline CDR1 is MNHEY and CDR2 SVGEGT. The CDR3 is 16 residues long. V was pared by 2 bases and J by 6 bases, with 8 bases of the junction left unmatched. The sequenced sample was peripheral blood. This chain connects TRBV6-2 or TRBV6-3 to TRBJ2-2; 8 positions match TRBD2. The receptor's source is a human donor with active or convalescent COVID-19. The donor label of this sample is uncertain. CDR3 DNA: TGTGCCAGCAGTTACGGGCGGGTAGCGGGACCCGGGGAGCTGTTTTTT. This gives the protein CASSYGRVAGPGELFF.